Listed here is a single T cell receptor beta chain. Its antigen is undetermined. At one of its ends the junction is not consistent with the germline gene, which may arise from a read error. This specimen comes from a study of cytomegalovirus exposure and HLA in healthy donors. Study-wide results and caveats: A few V segments could not be told apart, such as TRBV6-2 and TRBV6-3, and were left out. In all likelihood, a cluster of highly shared sequence variants was a sequencing artifact. The classifier was said to identify cytomegalovirus status with high specificity and sensitivity. Across donors, most TCRs were seen rarely, yet some public ones were widespread.

The PCR made use of 60 Vbeta and 13 Jbeta primers. Method: immunoSEQ multiplex PCR; TCRdb's copy keeps in-frame clones and lacks some. The sample shows over 95,000 clones, 60% to 80% of them seen only once. The CDR3 covers 17 residues. Germline assignment: CDR1 MNHNS and CDR2 SASEGT. What was sequenced was PBMCs. The chain employs TRBV6-1 and TRBJ1-2; 7 bases are shared with TRBD1. The TCR sequence derives from a young man in good health and CMV-seropositive. CDR3 sequence (DNA): TGTGCCAGCAGTGAGATTATAAAGGGGGCGCGGAGTGATGGCTACCCCTTC. This gives the protein CASSEIIKGARSDGYPF.